The clone carrying this T cell receptor beta chain has at least ten counts. Individual cDNA molecules were tagged with unique molecular identifiers, the study reported. Each CDR3 protein is one row after TCRdb ran MiXCR on the 5' RACE reads. The table shows approximately 31,000 distinct CDR3 sequences, with approximately 5.4% occurring only once. The data originate from a study of early T cells in non-severe SARS-CoV-2 infection. Study in general: Sequenced material consisted of bulk RNA (from unsorted whole blood), and chains were unpaired.

The CDR3 sequence is 16 residues long. CDR1 is MNHNS and CDR2 is SASEGT in the germline V gene. V lost 1 base and J 4 bases, leaving 14 bases between the germline ends. Input material: whole blood. This receptor was identified in an adult who was a healthcare worker with PCR-confirmed SARS-CoV-2 infection or an uninfected control (not recorded which). V gene TRBV6-1 combines with J gene TRBJ2-1; tentatively, D is TRBD2 (6 bases). Here the CDR3 DNA reads TGTGCCAGCAGTGAAGTGTCCGGCGGGGCGTACAATGAGCAGTTCTTC. Translated, it gives CASSEVSGGAYNEQFF.